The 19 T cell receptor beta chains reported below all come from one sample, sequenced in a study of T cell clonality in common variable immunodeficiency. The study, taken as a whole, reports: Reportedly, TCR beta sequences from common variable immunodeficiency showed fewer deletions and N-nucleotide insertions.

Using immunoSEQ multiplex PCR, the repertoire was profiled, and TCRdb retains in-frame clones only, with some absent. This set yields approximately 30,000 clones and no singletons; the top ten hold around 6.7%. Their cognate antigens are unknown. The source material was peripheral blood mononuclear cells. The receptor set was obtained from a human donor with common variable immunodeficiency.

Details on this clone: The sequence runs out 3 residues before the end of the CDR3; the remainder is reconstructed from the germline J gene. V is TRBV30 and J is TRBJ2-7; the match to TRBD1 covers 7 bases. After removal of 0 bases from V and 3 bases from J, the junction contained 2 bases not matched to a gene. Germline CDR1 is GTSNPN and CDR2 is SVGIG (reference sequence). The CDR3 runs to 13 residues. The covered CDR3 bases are TGTGCCTGGAGTGTAGCAGGGGGCTACGAG. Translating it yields CAWSVAGGYE. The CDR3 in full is CAWSVAGGYEQYF.

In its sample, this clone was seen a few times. CDR3 in amino acids: CASSPINEQFF. The sequenced CDR3 bases are TGTGCCAGCAGCCCTATCAATGAG. V is TRBV7-6 and J is TRBJ2-1; no clear D. The read ends 3 residues early relative to the CDR3; the germline J gene fills the gap. Germline CDR1 reads SGHVS; CDR2 reads FNYEAQ. CDR3 length: 11 amino acids. Trimming pared 5 bases from V and 6 bases from J, leaving 5 bases between.

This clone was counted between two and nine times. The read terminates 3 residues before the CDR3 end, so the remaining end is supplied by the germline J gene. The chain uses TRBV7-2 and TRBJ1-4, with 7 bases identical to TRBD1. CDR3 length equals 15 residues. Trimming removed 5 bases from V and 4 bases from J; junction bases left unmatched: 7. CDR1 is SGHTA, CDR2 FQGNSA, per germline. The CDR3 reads CASSPTGALNEKLFF. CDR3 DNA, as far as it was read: TGTGCCAGCAGCCCTACAGGGGCCCTTAATGAAAAA.

The CDR3 region is CASSLTSGGNNEQFF. The DNA read from the CDR3 is TGTGCCAGCAGCTTAACTAGCGGGGGCAACAATGAG. V usage is TRBV7-9 and J usage is TRBJ2-1, with 11 bases lining up with TRBD2. The CDR3 end is not reached by the read, which stops 3 residues before it; the germline J gene fills it in. This CDR3 is 15 amino acids long. Germline V gene data show CDR1 as SEHNR and CDR2 as FQNEAQ (reference sequence). The ends lost 2 bases at V and 5 bases at J; junction bases unmatched: 2.

The CDR3 is CASSRGYEQYF. Incomplete CDR3 DNA: TGTGCCAGCAGCCGCGGCTACGAG. V gene TRBV7-2 combines with J gene TRBJ2-7; D call uncertain. Read coverage stops 3 residues before the CDR3 terminus; the germline J gene supplies the remainder. The CDR3 consists of 11 residues. The germline V gene encodes CDR1 SGHTA and CDR2 FQGNSA. The ends were cut back, 5 bases at V and 3 bases at J, with 5 bases in the middle. Full variable domain (remainder filled in from reference TRBV7-2 and TRBJ2-7): GAGVSQSPSNKVTEKGKDVELRCDPISGHTALYWYRQSLGQGLEFLIYFQGNSAPDKSGLPSDRFSAERTGGSVSTLTIQRTQQEDSAVYLCASSRGYEQYFGPGTRLTVT.

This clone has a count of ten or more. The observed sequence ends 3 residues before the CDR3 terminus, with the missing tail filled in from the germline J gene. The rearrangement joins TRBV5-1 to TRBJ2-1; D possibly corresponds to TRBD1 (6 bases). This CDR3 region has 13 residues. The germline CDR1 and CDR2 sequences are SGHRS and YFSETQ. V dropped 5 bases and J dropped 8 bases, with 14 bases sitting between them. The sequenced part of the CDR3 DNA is TGCGCCAGCAGTCTCGAGGACAGCGATGAG. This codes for CASSLEDSDE. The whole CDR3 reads CASSLEDSDEQFF.

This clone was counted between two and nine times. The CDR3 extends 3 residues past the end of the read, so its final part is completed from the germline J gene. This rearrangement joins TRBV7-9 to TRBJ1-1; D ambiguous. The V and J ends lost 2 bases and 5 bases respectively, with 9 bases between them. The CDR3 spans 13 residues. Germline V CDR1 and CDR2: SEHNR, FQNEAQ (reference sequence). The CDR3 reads CASSLKAGTEAFF. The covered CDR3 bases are TGTGCCAGCAGCTTAAAGGCGGGAACTGAA.

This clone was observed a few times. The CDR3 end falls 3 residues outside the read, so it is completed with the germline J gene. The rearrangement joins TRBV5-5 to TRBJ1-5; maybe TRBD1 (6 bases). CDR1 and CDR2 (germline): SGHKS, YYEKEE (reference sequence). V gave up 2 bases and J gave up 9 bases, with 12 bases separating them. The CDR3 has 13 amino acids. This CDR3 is CASSLTGLPPQHF. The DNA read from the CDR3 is TGTGCCAGCAGCTTAACAGGGCTCCCGCCC.

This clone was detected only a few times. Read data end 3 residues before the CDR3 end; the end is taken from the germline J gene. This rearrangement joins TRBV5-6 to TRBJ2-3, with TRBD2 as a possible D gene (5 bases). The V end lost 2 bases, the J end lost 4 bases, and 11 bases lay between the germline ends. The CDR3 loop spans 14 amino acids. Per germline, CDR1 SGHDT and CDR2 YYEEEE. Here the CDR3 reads CASSLEGSADTQYF. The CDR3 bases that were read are TGTGCCAGCAGCTTAGAGGGTAGCGCAGATACG.

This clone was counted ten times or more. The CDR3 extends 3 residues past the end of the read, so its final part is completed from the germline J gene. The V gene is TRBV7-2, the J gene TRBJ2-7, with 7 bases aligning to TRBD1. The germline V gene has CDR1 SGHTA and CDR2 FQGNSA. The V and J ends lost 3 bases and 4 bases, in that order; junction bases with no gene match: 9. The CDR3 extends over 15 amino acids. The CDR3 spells CASSLEDRRKYEQYF. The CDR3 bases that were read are TGTGCCAGCAGCTTGGAGGACAGGAGGAAATACGAG.

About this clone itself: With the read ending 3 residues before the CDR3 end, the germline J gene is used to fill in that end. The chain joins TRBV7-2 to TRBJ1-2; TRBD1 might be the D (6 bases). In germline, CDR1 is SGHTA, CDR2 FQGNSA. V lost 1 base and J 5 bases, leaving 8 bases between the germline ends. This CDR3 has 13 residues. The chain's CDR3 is CASSLDQGYGYTF. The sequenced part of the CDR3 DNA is TGTGCCAGCAGCTTAGACCAGGGGTATGGC.

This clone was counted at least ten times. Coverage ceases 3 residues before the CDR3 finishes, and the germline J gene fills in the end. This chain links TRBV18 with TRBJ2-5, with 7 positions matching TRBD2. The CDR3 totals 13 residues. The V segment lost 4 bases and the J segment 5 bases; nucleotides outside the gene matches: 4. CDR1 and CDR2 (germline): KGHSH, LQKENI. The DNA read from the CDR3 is TGTGCCAGCTCACAGGGACTATCCGAGACC. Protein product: CASSQGLSET. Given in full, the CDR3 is CASSQGLSETQYF.

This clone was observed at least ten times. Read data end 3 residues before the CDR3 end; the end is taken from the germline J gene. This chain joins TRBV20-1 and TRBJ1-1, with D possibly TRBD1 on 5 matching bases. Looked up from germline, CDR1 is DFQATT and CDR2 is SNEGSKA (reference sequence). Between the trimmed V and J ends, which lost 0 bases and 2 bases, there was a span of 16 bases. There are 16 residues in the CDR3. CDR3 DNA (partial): TGCAGTGCTAGAGAGGGCAGGGAGGGCCTTAACACTGAA. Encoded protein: CSAREGREGLNTE. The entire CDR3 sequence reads CSAREGREGLNTEAFF.

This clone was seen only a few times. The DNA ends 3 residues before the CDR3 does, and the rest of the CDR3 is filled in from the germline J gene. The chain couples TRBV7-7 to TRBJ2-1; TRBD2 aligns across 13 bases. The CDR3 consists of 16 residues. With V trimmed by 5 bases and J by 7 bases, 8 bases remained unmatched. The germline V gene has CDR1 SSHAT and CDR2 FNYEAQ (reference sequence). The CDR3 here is CASSPWTSGSSNEQFF. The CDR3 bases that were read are TGTGCCAGCAGCCCCTGGACTAGCGGGAGCAGTAATGAG.

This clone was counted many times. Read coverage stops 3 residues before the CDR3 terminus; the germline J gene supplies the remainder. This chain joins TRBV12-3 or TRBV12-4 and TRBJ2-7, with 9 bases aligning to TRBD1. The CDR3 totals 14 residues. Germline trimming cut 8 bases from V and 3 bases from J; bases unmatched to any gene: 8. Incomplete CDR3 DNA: TGTGCCAGCTCCCTACAGGGGGCGTACTACGAG. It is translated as CASSLQGAYYE. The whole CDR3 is CASSLQGAYYEQYF.

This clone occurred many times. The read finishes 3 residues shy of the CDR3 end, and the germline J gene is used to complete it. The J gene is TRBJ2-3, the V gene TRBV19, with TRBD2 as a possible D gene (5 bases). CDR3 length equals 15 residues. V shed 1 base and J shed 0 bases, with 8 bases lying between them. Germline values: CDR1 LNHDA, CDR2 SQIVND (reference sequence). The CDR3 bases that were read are TGTGCCAGTAGTATAGGTGGCGGGAGCACAGATACG. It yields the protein CASSIGGGSTDT. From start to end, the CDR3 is CASSIGGGSTDTQYF.

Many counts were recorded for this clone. The CDR3 bases that were read are TGTGCCAGCAGCTTAGACGACTTCTACAATGAG. Amino acids: CASSLDDFYNE. The complete CDR3 reads CASSLDDFYNEQFF. The J gene is TRBJ2-1, the V gene TRBV13, with D hard to call. The read gets to within 3 residues of the CDR3 end, and the germline J gene fills in the rest. Trimming removed 1 base at V and 3 bases at J, with 7 bases between. The length of the CDR3 is 14 residues. Germline values: CDR1 PRHDT, CDR2 FYEKMQ (reference sequence).

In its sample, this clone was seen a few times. The part of the CDR3 DNA that was read is TGTGCCAGTAGGGGAACAGGGAACACTGAA. This sequence encodes CASRGTGNTE. The entire CDR3 is CASRGTGNTEAFF. This chain joins TRBV30 and TRBJ1-1, with D tentatively TRBD1 (5 bases). The observed sequence ends 3 residues before the CDR3 terminus, with the missing tail filled in from the germline J gene. Germline CDR1 and CDR2: GTSNPN and SVGIG (reference sequence). V shed 8 bases and J shed 1 base, with 14 bases lying between them. The CDR3 is 13 residues long.

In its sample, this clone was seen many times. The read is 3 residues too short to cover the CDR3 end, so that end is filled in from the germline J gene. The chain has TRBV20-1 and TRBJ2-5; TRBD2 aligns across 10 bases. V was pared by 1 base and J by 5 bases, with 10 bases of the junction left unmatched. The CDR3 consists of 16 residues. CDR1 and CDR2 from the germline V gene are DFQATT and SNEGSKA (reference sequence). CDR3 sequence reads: CSARARTSGRFETQYF. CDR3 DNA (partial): TGCAGTGCTAGAGCAAGGACTAGCGGACGTTTTGAGACC.